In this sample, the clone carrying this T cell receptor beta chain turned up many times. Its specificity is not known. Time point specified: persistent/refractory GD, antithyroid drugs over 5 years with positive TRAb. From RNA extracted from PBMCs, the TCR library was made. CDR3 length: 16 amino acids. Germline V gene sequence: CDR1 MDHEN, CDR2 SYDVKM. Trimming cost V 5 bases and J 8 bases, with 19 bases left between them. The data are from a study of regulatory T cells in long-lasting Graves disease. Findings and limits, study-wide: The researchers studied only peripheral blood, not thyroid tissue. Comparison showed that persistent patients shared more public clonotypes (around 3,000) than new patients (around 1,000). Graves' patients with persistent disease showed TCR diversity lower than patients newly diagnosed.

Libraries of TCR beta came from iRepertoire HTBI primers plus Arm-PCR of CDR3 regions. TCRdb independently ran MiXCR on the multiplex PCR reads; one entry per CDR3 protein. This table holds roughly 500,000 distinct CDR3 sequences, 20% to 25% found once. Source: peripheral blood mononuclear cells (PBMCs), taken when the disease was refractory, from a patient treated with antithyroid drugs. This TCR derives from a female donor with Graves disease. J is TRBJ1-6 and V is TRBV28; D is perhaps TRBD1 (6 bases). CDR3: CASSMAGTRADSPLHF. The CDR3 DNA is TGTGCCAGCAGTATGGCCGGGACACGCGCCGATTCACCCCTCCACTTT.